This T cell receptor beta chain comes out of a study of blood T cell repertoires in COVID-19. At the level of the study: Italy, Spain and the United States were the sources of the convalescent and acute COVID-19 samples. From T cells, B-cell-depleted T cells, or PBMCs came the material, which was cDNA or gDNA.

The CDR3 is 13 residues long. The V end was cut by 4 bases, the J end by 7 bases, with 11 bases between. Germline assignment: CDR1 LNHDA and CDR2 SQIVND (reference sequence). Original processing notes: Reference gene primer amplification in the assay estimated nucleated cell counts. This table comes from immunoSEQ multiplex PCR, and its TCRdb copy is limited to in-frame clones, with some not included. V, J and clone size reflect that table, while D and trimming were determined from the DNA. The sample contains about 190,000 clones, roughly 86% of which appear only once. The sequenced sample was peripheral blood. This sequence originates from a middle-aged man with active or convalescent COVID-19. The chain has TRBV19 and TRBJ2-1; D may be TRBD2 (6 bases). The CDR3 DNA follows: TGTGCCAGTAGTAGTTTTGGGGGGAATGAGCAGTTCTTC. This translates into CASSSFGGNEQFF. Supplemented by reference TRBV19 and TRBJ2-1, the full variable domain reads DGGITQSPKYLFRKEGQNVTLSCEQNLNHDAMYWYRQDPGQGLRLIYYSQIVNDFQKGDIAEGYSVSREKKESFPLTVTSAQKNPTAFYLCASSSFGGNEQFFGPGTRLTVL.